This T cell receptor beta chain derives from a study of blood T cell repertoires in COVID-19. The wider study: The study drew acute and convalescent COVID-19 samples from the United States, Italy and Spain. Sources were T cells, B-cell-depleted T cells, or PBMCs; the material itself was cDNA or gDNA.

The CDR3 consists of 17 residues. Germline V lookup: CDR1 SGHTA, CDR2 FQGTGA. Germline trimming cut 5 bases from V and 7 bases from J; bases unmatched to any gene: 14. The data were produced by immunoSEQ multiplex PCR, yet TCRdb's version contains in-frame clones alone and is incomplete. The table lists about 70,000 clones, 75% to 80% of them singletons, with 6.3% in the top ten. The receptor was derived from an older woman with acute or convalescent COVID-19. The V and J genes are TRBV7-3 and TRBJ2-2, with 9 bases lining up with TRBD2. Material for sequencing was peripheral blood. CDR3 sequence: CASSPRGGGADGGELFF. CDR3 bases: TGTGCCAGCAGCCCCCGGGGCGGGGGGGCCGACGGCGGGGAGCTGTTTTTT. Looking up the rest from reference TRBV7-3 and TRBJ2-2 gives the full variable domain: GAGVSQTPSNKVTEKGKYVELRCDPISGHTALYWYRQSLGQGPEFLIYFQGTGAADDSGLPNDRFFAVRPEGSVSTLKIQRTERGDSAVYLCASSPRGGGADGGELFFGEGSRLTVL.